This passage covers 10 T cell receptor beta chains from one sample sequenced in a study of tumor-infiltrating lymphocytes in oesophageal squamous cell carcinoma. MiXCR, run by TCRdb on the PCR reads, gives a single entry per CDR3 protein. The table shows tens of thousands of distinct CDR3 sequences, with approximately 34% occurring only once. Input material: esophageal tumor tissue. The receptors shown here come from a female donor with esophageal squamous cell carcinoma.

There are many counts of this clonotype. The CDR3 region is CASKATLKNSPLHF. The DNA of the CDR3 is TGTGCCAGCAAAGCCACGTTGAAGAATTCACCCCTCCACTTT. The J gene is TRBJ1-6, the V gene TRBV28, with D unclear. This CDR3 comprises 14 residues. The germline V gene encodes CDR1 MDHEN and CDR2 SYDVKM. Trimming removed 7 bases at V and 7 bases at J, with 14 bases between.

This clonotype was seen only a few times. CDR3 in amino acids: CASSRDREETQYF. The DNA for the CDR3 is TGTGCCAGCAGCCGCGACCGGGAAGAGACCCAGTACTTC. The chain links TRBV7-6 to TRBJ2-5; D remains unclear. V lost 5 bases and J 3 bases, leaving 10 bases between the germline ends. The germline CDR1 and CDR2 sequences are SGHVS and FNYEAQ. The CDR3 consists of 13 residues.

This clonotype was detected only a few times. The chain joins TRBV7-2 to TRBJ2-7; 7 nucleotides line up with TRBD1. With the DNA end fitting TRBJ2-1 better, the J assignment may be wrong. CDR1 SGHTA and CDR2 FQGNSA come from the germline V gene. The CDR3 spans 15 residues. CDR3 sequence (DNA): TGTGCCAGCAGCTTACTACAGGGGCCTACTGGTGAGCAGTTCTTC. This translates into CASSLLQGPTGEQFF.

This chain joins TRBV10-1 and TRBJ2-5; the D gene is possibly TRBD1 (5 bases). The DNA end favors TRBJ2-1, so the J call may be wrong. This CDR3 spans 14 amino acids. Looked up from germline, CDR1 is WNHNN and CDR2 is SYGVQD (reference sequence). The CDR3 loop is CASSEAQGEHEQFF. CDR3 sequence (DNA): TGCGCCAGCAGTGAGGCCCAGGGTGAACATGAGCAGTTCTTC.

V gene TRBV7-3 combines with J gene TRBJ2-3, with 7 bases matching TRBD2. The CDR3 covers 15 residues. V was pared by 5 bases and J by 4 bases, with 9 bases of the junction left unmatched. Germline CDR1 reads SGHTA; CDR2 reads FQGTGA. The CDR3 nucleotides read TGTGCCAGCAGCATATCCGGGACTAAAGCAGATACGCAGTATTTT. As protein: CASSISGTKADTQYF.

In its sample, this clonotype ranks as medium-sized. CDR3 in DNA: TGTGCCAGCAGCCCTATAGCGGGAGGCCACAATGAGCAGTTCTTC. Its protein product is CASSPIAGGHNEQFF. This rearrangement joins TRBV7-6 to TRBJ2-1; 10 bases match TRBD2. The CDR3 is 15 residues long. V dropped 5 bases and J dropped 5; count of bases not matched to a gene: 6. Per the germline V gene, CDR1 is SGHVS and CDR2 is FNYEAQ. Using reference TRBV7-6 and TRBJ2-1 for the parts outside the CDR3, the full variable domain is GAGVSQSPRYKVTKRGQDVALRCDPISGHVSLYWYRQALGQGPEFLTYFNYEAQQDKSGLPNDRFSAERPEGSISTLTIQRTEQRDSAMYRCASSPIAGGHNEQFFGPGTRLTVL.

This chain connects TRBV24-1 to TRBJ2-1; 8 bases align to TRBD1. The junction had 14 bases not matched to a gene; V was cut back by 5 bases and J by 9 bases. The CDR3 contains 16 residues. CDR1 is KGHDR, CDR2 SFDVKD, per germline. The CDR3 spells CATSVNSGGRSSEQFF. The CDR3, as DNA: TGTGCCACCAGTGTCAATTCAGGGGGCCGATCTAGTGAGCAGTTCTTC.

CDR3 nucleotides: TGTGCCAGTGGGACCTCAATGCACGAGCAGTACTTC. This sequence encodes CASGTSMHEQYF. The gene calls are TRBV28 and TRBJ2-6; D may correspond to TRBD1 or TRBD2 (5 bases each). The end of the DNA is better explained by TRBJ2-7, so the J call may be wrong. Germline V gene data show CDR1 as MDHEN and CDR2 as SYDVKM. This CDR3 contains 12 residues.

Here the CDR3 reads CASNSGGMDEQYF. The CDR3 bases are TGTGCCAGCAACTCGGGGGGAATGGATGAGCAGTACTTC. This chain joins TRBV11-3 and TRBJ2-4; 7 bases are a match to TRBD2. Trimming cost V 7 bases and J 13 bases; bases outside gene matches: 13. Germline values: CDR1 SGHNT, CDR2 YENEEA. The CDR3 has 13 amino acids.

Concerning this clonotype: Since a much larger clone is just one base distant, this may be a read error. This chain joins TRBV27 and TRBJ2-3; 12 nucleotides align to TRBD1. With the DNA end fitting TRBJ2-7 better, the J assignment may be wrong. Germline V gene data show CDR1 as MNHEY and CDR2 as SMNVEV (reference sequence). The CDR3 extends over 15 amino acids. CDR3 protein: CASRLSGTGGREQYF. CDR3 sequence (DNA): TGTGCCAGCCGGTTGTCGGGGACAGGGGGCCGAGAGCAGTACTTC.